Below, 9 T cell receptor beta chains from the same sample are listed, as sequenced in a study of cytomegalovirus exposure and HLA in healthy donors. Use of 60 Vbeta and 13 Jbeta primers characterized the PCR. TCRdb's table, derived via immunoSEQ multiplex PCR, lists solely in-frame clones and lacks some. This sample's clone table lists 200,000 or so clones. Sequencing input: PBMCs. The receptors here all came from a girl aged 2 to 9 in good health and CMV-seropositive.

This chain joins TRBV27 and TRBJ2-7; 7 bases map to TRBD2. Germline CDR1 and CDR2: MNHEY and SMNVEV (reference sequence). CDR3 length equals 14 residues. The V and J ends lost 3 bases and 4 bases, in that order; junction bases with no gene match: 6. CDR3 loop: CASSFAGVSYEQYF. DNA of the CDR3: TGTGCCAGCAGTTTTGCGGGAGTTTCTTACGAGCAGTACTTC.

The genes are TRBV19 and TRBJ2-7, with 7 bases fitting TRBD1. This CDR3 is 12 amino acids long. V was clipped by 4 bases and J by 4 bases; unmatched bases: 1. Germline assignment: CDR1 LNHDA and CDR2 SQIVND (reference sequence). CDR3 nucleotide sequence: TGTGCCAGTAGTACAGGGGGATACGAGCAGTACTTC. Its protein is CASSTGGYEQYF.

This chain uses TRBV28 with TRBJ1-1; D perhaps matches TRBD1 (6 bases). Deletions cut 5 bases from V and 1 base from J, with 14 bases between. In germline, CDR1 is MDHEN, CDR2 SYDVKM. The CDR3 runs 15 residues. The CDR3 spells CASSTAGTSNTEAFF. The CDR3 nucleotides are TGTGCCAGCAGTACGGCCGGGACATCGAACACTGAAGCTTTCTTT.

The chain is built from TRBV5-4 and TRBJ2-1; possibly TRBD2 for D (5 bases). V lost 4 bases, J lost 8 bases, and 19 bases lay in between. The CDR3 length is 15 residues. Germline CDR1 SGHNT, CDR2 YYREEE (reference sequence). Here the CDR3 DNA reads TGTGCCAGCAGCCCCCGGGTGGCGGGTATGCATGAGCAGTTCTTC. The encoded protein is CASSPRVAGMHEQFF.

J is TRBJ1-4 and V is TRBV6-1, with 8 bases identical to TRBD1. This CDR3 region has 17 residues. Trimming removed 3 bases from V and 6 bases from J; junction bases left unmatched: 12. Looked up from germline, CDR1 is MNHNS and CDR2 is SASEGT. The CDR3, as DNA: TGTGCCAGCAGTGACCCTGGGACAGGCCCGTTAGATGAAAAACTGTTTTTT. Protein sequence: CASSDPGTGPLDEKLFF.

The chain joins TRBV7-9 to TRBJ2-2; D perhaps matches TRBD2 (6 bases). The CDR3 runs 15 residues. Trimming removed 5 bases from V and 4 bases from J, with 14 bases in between. Germline loops: CDR1 SEHNR, CDR2 FQNEAQ (reference sequence). The CDR3 reads CASSASDQATGELFF. The DNA of the CDR3 is TGTGCCAGCAGCGCTAGCGATCAGGCCACCGGGGAGCTGTTTTTT.

The rearrangement uses TRBV11-3 and TRBJ2-2; 7 bases fit TRBD2. CDR3 length: 17 residues. Trimming cost V 3 bases and J 6 bases; bases outside gene matches: 13. Germline V gene lookup returns CDR1 SGHNT and CDR2 YENEEA. The CDR3 bases are TGTGCCAGCAGCTTGACCTCGTGGACTAGGAGACCCGGGGAGCTGTTTTTT. Its translation is CASSLTSWTRRPGELFF.

The J gene is TRBJ1-2, the V gene TRBV19, with a weak D call TRBD1 (6 bases). V was pared by 3 bases and J by 3 bases, with 11 bases between. The germline CDR1 and CDR2 sequences are LNHDA and SQIVND (reference sequence). This CDR3 contains 14 residues. The CDR3 is CASSIGAGDYGYTF. In DNA form, the CDR3 reads TGTGCCAGTAGTATCGGGGCAGGGGACTATGGCTACACCTTC.

V is TRBV9 and J is TRBJ2-7; 9 bases line up with TRBD2. Trimming removed 3 bases from V and 3 bases from J; junction bases left unmatched: 16. CDR1 is SGDLS, CDR2 YYNGEE, per germline. This CDR3 has 18 residues. The CDR3 sequence is CASSATPVAGGPYYEQYF. CDR3 sequence (DNA): TGTGCCAGCAGCGCAACACCCGTTGCGGGAGGGCCTTACTACGAGCAGTACTTC.